The source of this TCR beta chain is a study of graft-versus-host responses after intestinal transplantation (dated by TCRdb to the early 2020s). As for the study more broadly: Multivisceral, liver-intestinal, or isolated intestinal transplants were received by the recipients. Donor T cell macrochimerism was defined as a peak of at least 4% donor T cells among recipient peripheral blood mononuclear cells. Bulk TCR-beta CDR3 sequencing was used to track graft-versus-host and host-versus-graft alloreactive T cell clones in the graft, circulation and bone marrow after intestinal transplantation. Alloreactive clones were identified by sequencing pre-transplant mixed lymphocyte reaction products and comparing these products with unstimulated pre-transplant donor and recipient T cells. Rather than being sequenced by the commercial service, samples from a few later patients were sequenced in-house on an Illumina MiSeq and processed with MiXCR. The cohort enrolled 24 intestinal transplant recipients, one of whom was a retransplant, and 3 patients without pretransplant specimens were excluded. All recipients received anti-thymocyte globulin induction followed by maintenance tacrolimus and steroids for around 3 years. General findings and caveats noted by the study authors: Patients with donor T cell macrochimerism had high GvH to HvG T cell clonal ratios in their allografts. Early after transplant, declines in HvG clones were associated with peak levels of circulating GvH clones. GvH clones were detected in recipient bone marrow, and some appeared earlier in ileal mucosa or blood, consistent with an intestinal mucosal origin. Conclusions were limited by the relatively low number and heterogeneity of intestinal transplant patients.

V gives up 6 bases and J gives up 0 bases, and the segment between their germline ends measures 9 bases. CDR1 and CDR2 are drawn from the germline V gene: MDHEN, SYDVKM. CDR3 length: 14 amino acids, cysteine to phenylalanine. Only the CDR3 DNA stays, 42 bases, in frame from base 1. To note about this clone: Its antigen is not yet known. Within one base of it there is no much larger clone, and no base qualities were kept.

Blood samples were collected up to 4 times in the first month after transplant and then at least monthly when available. Libraries were made using the immunoSEQ multiplex PCR assay. For most patients, high-throughput TCR-beta CDR3 sequencing of genomic DNA was performed by Adaptive Biotechnologies. In the paper's pipeline: TCR sequencing data were retrieved from Adaptive's ImmunoSEQ software for around 20 patients, whereas three other patients were processed with MiXCR and VDJtools. CDR3 nucleotide sequences shared by donor and recipient were removed because the origin of these sequences could not be assigned. To be classed as alloreactive, a clone needed at least 2-fold expansion over unstimulated cells and a minimum CFSE-low frequency of 0.002% (template counts) or 0.001% (read counts). Clones were considered mappable if detected in sequenced pre-transplant spleen, lymph node, or MLR CFSE-low populations of the donor or recipient. Cumulative frequency of alloreactive clones was calculated as a percentage of all sequences weighted by copy number. Imported from immuneACCESS, the table was reduced by TCRdb to in-frame sequences with V and J called. These copies leave out some clones; in studies compared against another copy, an unresolved V gene accounts for under half, and the cause of the remainder is not known. Clone size and the V and J calls come from that table; the DNA yielded D and trimming. For this sample there are roughly 38,000 clones; 90% to 95% appear just once. In total, the top ten clones hold about 0.8% of the sample.

The sample in question was PBMCs, obtained 16 days after intestinal transplant. This clonotype originated in a human patient who received an intestinal transplant, so some T cells may come from the graft donor. This receptor chain uses TRBV28 and TRBJ2-1; TRBD1 is a weak D gene call, 5 bases matching. The DNA is TGTGCCAGCAGATCTGACAGCTCCTACAATGAGCAGTTCTTC. Its protein is CASRSDSSYNEQFF. Extended through the reference TRBV28 and TRBJ2-1 proteins, this CDR3 yields the full variable domain: DVKVTQSSRYLVKRTGEKVFLECVQDMDHENMFWYRQDPGLGLRLIYFSYDVKMKEKGDIPEGYSVSREKKERFSLILESASTNQTSMYLCASRSDSSYNEQFFGPGTRLTVL.